These 31 T cell receptor beta chains originate from one sample sequenced in a study of siplizumab effects on memory and regulatory T cells. Measured with immunoSEQ multiplex PCR; TCRdb has only the in-frame clones, and not every one. Here the sample spans roughly 120,000 clones, roughly 89% being singletons. Sequenced input: CD4+ T cells sorted from blood. Receptors were obtained from a human donor in good health.

The V call is TRBV6-5, the J call TRBJ2-7, with D perhaps TRBD1 (5 bases). The V gene lost 1 base and the J gene lost 6 bases, with 13 bases spanning the gap. The CDR3 sequence is 14 residues long. Germline CDR1 and CDR2: MNHEY and SVGAGI. The CDR3 loop is CASSYFRKGSEQYF. The CDR3 DNA is TGTGCCAGCAGTTACTTTAGGAAGGGGTCCGAGCAGTACTTC.

This chain joins TRBV2 and TRBJ2-5; TRBD1 matches 8 bases. The CDR3 length is 15 residues. V lost 3 bases, J lost 2 bases, and 5 bases stayed unmatched. Looked up from germline, CDR1 is SNHLY and CDR2 is FYNNEI. CDR3 bases: TGTGCCAGCAGTGACGCGACAGGGGCACAAGAGACCCAGTACTTC. It codes for CASSDATGAQETQYF.

This clone came up once. CDR3 DNA: TGTGCCAGCAGTGATATGCGGCCTGACTCCTACAATGAGCAGTTCTTC. Translation: CASSDMRPDSYNEQFF. The J gene is TRBJ2-1, the V gene TRBV25-1, with no clear D. Trimming took off 3 bases at V and 0 bases at J, with 12 bases between the two ends. There are 16 residues in the CDR3. Germline V gene data show CDR1 as MGHDK and CDR2 as SYGVNS.

This chain joins TRBV7-8 and TRBJ2-3; the match to TRBD2 covers 11 bases. Per germline, CDR1 SGHVS and CDR2 FQNEAQ. Unmatched junction bases numbered 9, after V lost 2 bases and J lost 8 bases. The length of the CDR3 is 16 residues. In nucleotides, the CDR3 is TGTGCCAGCAGCTTATCAGAACTAGCGGGGGCGGGTACGCAGTATTTT. Amino acids: CASSLSELAGAGTQYF. Looking up the rest from reference TRBV7-8 and TRBJ2-3 gives the full variable domain: GAGVSQSPRYKVAKRGQDVALRCDPISGHVSLFWYQQALGQGPEFLTYFQNEAQLDKSGLPSDRFFAERPEGSVSTLKIQRTQQEDSAVYLCASSLSELAGAGTQYFGPGTRLTVL.

The chain uses TRBV29-1 and TRBJ2-7; 7 bases map to TRBD2. Germline V lookup: CDR1 SQVTM, CDR2 ANQGSEA. The CDR3 extends over 13 amino acids. Losses at the gene ends were 4 bases for V and 2 bases for J; bases not matched to a gene: 5. The CDR3 loop is CSVGSGSAYEQYF. The CDR3 coding sequence is TGCAGCGTTGGTAGCGGGTCCGCCTACGAGCAGTACTTC.

The rearrangement joins TRBV5-4 to TRBJ2-3; 7 positions match TRBD1. Germline CDR1 SGHNT, CDR2 YYREEE (reference sequence). Trimming took 4 bases from V and 2 from J; bases not matched to a gene: 7. There are 15 residues in the CDR3. CDR3 region: CASSTDRDHTDTQYF. The CDR3 DNA reads as TGTGCCAGCAGCACCGACAGGGATCACACAGATACGCAGTATTTT.

This clone has only one observation. This chain joins TRBV4-2 and TRBJ2-2, with no clear D. The CDR3 is 12 residues long. Germline V gene sequence: CDR1 LGHNA, CDR2 YNFKEQ. V was shortened by 4 bases and J by 9 bases, with 9 bases between the two germline ends. In nucleotides, the CDR3 is TGTGCCAGCAGCCCAGCGTGGCGGGAGCTGTTTTTT. It codes for CASSPAWRELFF.

This clone was seen just once. V and J are TRBV5-1 and TRBJ1-2; D uncertain. V lost 0 bases to trimming and J lost 0 bases, with 9 bases between them. Germline CDR1 and CDR2: SGHRS and YFSETQ. This CDR3 is 15 amino acids long. The CDR3 is CASSLGRSANYGYTF. The DNA of the CDR3 is TGCGCCAGCAGCTTGGGCAGGTCCGCTAACTATGGCTACACCTTC.

The chain combines TRBV4-1 with TRBJ1-6, with no clear D. Trimming pared 4 bases from V and 10 bases from J, leaving 20 bases between. Per germline, CDR1 MGHRA and CDR2 YSYEKL. The CDR3 runs to 16 residues. The CDR3 region is CASSLYTGGLGSPLHF. CDR3 bases: TGCGCCAGCAGCCTGTATACGGGAGGGTTAGGGTCACCCCTCCACTTT.

The table lists this clone with a count of one. V is TRBV7-2 and J is TRBJ2-7; 16 bases match TRBD2. The CDR3 sequence is 18 residues long. In germline, CDR1 is SGHTA, CDR2 FQGNSA. V shed 1 base and J 6 bases; nucleotides not matched to a gene: 9. The CDR3 loop is CASSLVGGTSGGDFEQYF. In nucleotides, the CDR3 is TGTGCCAGCAGCTTAGTAGGCGGGACTAGCGGGGGGGATTTCGAGCAGTACTTC.

V gene TRBV7-9 combines with J gene TRBJ2-2; D is uncertain. The CDR3 loop spans 15 amino acids. The germline V gene has CDR1 SEHNR and CDR2 FQNEAQ (reference sequence). V was cut by 2 bases and J by 2 bases, with 9 bases left in between. The CDR3 loop is CASSLMIINTGELFF. As DNA, the CDR3 is TGTGCCAGCAGCTTAATGATTATTAACACCGGGGAGCTGTTTTTT.

The chain couples TRBV18 to TRBJ2-5, with D hard to call. CDR3 length equals 13 residues. Germline CDR1 reads KGHSH; CDR2 reads LQKENI. V shed 2 bases and J shed 4 bases, with 8 bases lying between them. In DNA form, the CDR3 reads TGTGCCAGCTCACCAATGAAGGTAGAGACCCAGTACTTC. Protein: CASSPMKVETQYF.

The chain is built from TRBV5-1 and TRBJ1-3; D is uncertain. The V end lost 6 bases, the J end lost 0 bases, and 13 bases lay between the germline ends. The CDR3 runs to 15 residues. The V gene's germline CDR1 is SGHRS and CDR2 YFSETQ. CDR3 region: CASTSATGSGNTIYF. In DNA form, the CDR3 reads TGCGCCAGCACATCAGCGACCGGCTCTGGAAACACCATATATTTT.

This chain connects TRBV11-2 to TRBJ2-1, with D perhaps TRBD2 (5 bases). V was pared by 1 base and J by 7 bases, with 17 bases between. Germline V gene lookup returns CDR1 SGHAT and CDR2 FQNNGV. The CDR3 is 16 residues long. CDR3 amino acids: CASSLVAGRMGNEQFF. CDR3 nucleotides: TGTGCCAGCAGCTTAGTGGCGGGTAGGATGGGAAATGAGCAGTTCTTC. Together with reference TRBV11-2 and TRBJ2-1, the CDR3 gives the full variable domain: EAGVAQSPRYKIIEKRQSVAFWCNPISGHATLYWYQQILGQGPKLLIQFQNNGVVDDSQLPKDRFSAERLKGVDSTLKIQPAKLEDSAVYLCASSLVAGRMGNEQFFGPGTRLTVL.

The chain uses TRBV5-4 and TRBJ2-1, with TRBD2 identical over 9 bases. CDR1 is SGHNT, CDR2 YYREEE, per germline (reference sequence). The junction had 3 bases not matched to a gene; V was cut back by 0 bases and J by 5 bases. The CDR3 is 15 amino acids. The CDR3 sequence is CASSLGSGRNNEQFF. CDR3 coding DNA: TGTGCCAGCAGCTTGGGTAGCGGGAGAAACAATGAGCAGTTCTTC.

The chain couples TRBV7-3 to TRBJ2-1, with 8 bases matching TRBD2. The CDR3 is made up of 16 amino acids. Germline CDR1 SGHTA, CDR2 FQGTGA. Unmatched junction bases numbered 2, after V lost 1 base and J lost 0 bases. CDR3 sequence: CASSLSLAGSYNEQFF. CDR3 DNA: TGTGCCAGCAGCTTAAGCCTAGCGGGCTCCTACAATGAGCAGTTCTTC.

The chain employs TRBV6-5 and TRBJ2-5; D gene uncertain. The CDR3 covers 13 residues. Germline V gene lookup returns CDR1 MNHEY and CDR2 SVGAGI. Trimming stripped 0 bases from V and 9 bases from J, with 11 bases between. CDR3 region: CASSYSSETAQYF. The CDR3 DNA follows: TGTGCCAGCAGTTACTCATCCGAAACGGCCCAGTACTTC.

The chain employs TRBV18 and TRBJ1-1, with D tentatively TRBD1 (5 bases). The ends were cut back, 2 bases at V and 5 bases at J, with 18 bases in the middle. This CDR3 has 16 residues. Germline V gene lookup returns CDR1 KGHSH and CDR2 LQKENI. The CDR3 loop is CASSPERGLVGTEAFF. The CDR3 DNA is TGTGCCAGCTCACCAGAAAGGGGCCTCGTAGGGACTGAAGCTTTCTTT. Using reference TRBV18 and TRBJ1-1 for the parts outside the CDR3, the full variable domain is NAGVMQNPRHLVRRRGQEARLRCSPMKGHSHVYWYRQLPEEGLKFMVYLQKENIIDESGMPKERFSAEFPKEGPSILRIQQVVRGDSAAYFCASSPERGLVGTEAFFGQGTRLTVV.

The J gene is TRBJ2-6, the V gene TRBV7-3; TRBD1 is a possible D gene (5 bases). The CDR3 sequence is 15 residues long. CDR1 and CDR2 (germline): SGHTA, FQGTGA. The V end lost 5 bases, the J end lost 1 base, and 9 bases lay between the germline ends. The CDR3 DNA is TGTGCCAGCAGCCCGGACATTTCTGGGGCCAACGTCCTGACTTTC. As protein: CASSPDISGANVLTF.

In regard to this clone: This specimen includes other DNA sequences encoding the same CDR3. The rearrangement joins TRBV15 to TRBJ2-7; TRBD1 agrees at 7 bases. Unmatched junction bases numbered 0, after V lost 2 bases and J lost 2 bases. The CDR3 loop spans 13 amino acids. CDR1 is LNHNV and CDR2 is YYDKDF in the germline V gene (reference sequence). In nucleotides, the CDR3 is TGTGCCACCAGCAGACAGGGGGCCTACGAGCAGTACTTC. It translates to CATSRQGAYEQYF.

A few counts support this clone. The V gene is TRBV25-1, the J gene TRBJ2-5; TRBD2 matches at 10 bases. Germline V CDR1 and CDR2: MGHDK, SYGVNS. This CDR3 is built from 15 residues. V dropped 3 bases and J dropped 5; count of bases not matched to a gene: 6. For the CDR3, the DNA is TGTGCCAGCAGTGATAGCGGGAGGCGCGTGGAGACCCAGTACTTC. As protein: CASSDSGRRVETQYF.

The chain employs TRBV6-6 and TRBJ1-1; no clear D gene. Trimming removed 6 bases at V and 1 base at J, with 9 bases between. Germline V gene lookup returns CDR1 MNHNY and CDR2 SVGAGI (reference sequence). The CDR3 spans 13 residues. CDR3 in DNA: TGTGCCAGCAGGTTAATTGGGAACACTGAAGCTTTCTTT. Protein: CASRLIGNTEAFF.

The rearrangement joins TRBV2 to TRBJ2-3; D is unclear. Trimming shortened V by 3 bases and J by 5 bases, and 9 bases separated the two germline ends. Germline V gene sequence: CDR1 SNHLY, CDR2 FYNNEI. The CDR3 runs to 13 residues. The CDR3 spells CASSDIVEDTQYF. The CDR3 nucleotides read TGTGCCAGCAGTGACATAGTCGAAGATACGCAGTATTTT.

The genes are TRBV6-5 and TRBJ2-3; TRBD2 aligns across 8 bases. This CDR3 has 15 residues. CDR1 is MNHEY and CDR2 is SVGAGI in the germline V gene. Trimming took 4 bases from V and 1 from J; bases not matched to a gene: 4. CDR3 sequence: CASSSQAGGTDTQYF. The CDR3 nucleotides are TGTGCCAGCAGTTCCCAAGCGGGAGGCACAGATACGCAGTATTTT.

J is TRBJ2-7 and V is TRBV6-6; TRBD2 aligns across 14 bases. The V segment lost 11 bases and the J segment 5 bases; nucleotides outside the gene matches: 11. The CDR3 is 15 amino acids. CDR1 is MNHNY, CDR2 SVGAGI, per germline (reference sequence). CDR3 loop: CAGKTSGGALHEQYF. CDR3 sequence (DNA): TGTGCCGGCAAGACTAGCGGGGGGGCTCTCCACGAGCAGTACTTC.

This clone was seen a few times. The chain has TRBV6-5 and TRBJ1-2; 8 bases map to TRBD1. The V gene's germline CDR1 is MNHEY and CDR2 SVGAGI. With V trimmed by 0 bases and J by 6 bases, 6 bases remained unmatched. This CDR3 is built from 15 residues. The CDR3 loop is CASSYSQGANDGYTF. DNA of the CDR3: TGTGCCAGCAGTTACTCGCAGGGGGCGAATGATGGCTACACCTTC.

This rearrangement joins TRBV6-5 to TRBJ2-7; 14 nucleotides align to TRBD2. This CDR3 contains 15 residues. After removal of 6 bases from V and 2 bases from J, the junction contained 3 bases not matched to a gene. Germline CDR1 reads MNHEY; CDR2 reads SVGAGI. The CDR3 protein is CASRVGLAGAYEQYF. The CDR3, as DNA: TGTGCCAGCAGGGTGGGACTAGCGGGAGCCTACGAGCAGTACTTC.

The genes are TRBV2 and TRBJ2-3; TRBD2 aligns across 7 bases. The germline gives CDR1 SNHLY, CDR2 FYNNEI. This CDR3 is 15 amino acids long. J gave up 2 bases and V 4 bases, and 6 bases lay outside the gene matches. The chain's CDR3 is CASSATSAFTDTQYF. The CDR3 DNA sequence: TGTGCCAGCAGTGCAACTAGCGCCTTCACAGATACGCAGTATTTT.

V and J are TRBV6-5 and TRBJ1-5, with 7 bases aligning to TRBD1. Trimming removed 5 bases from V and 7 bases from J; junction bases left unmatched: 5. Germline CDR1 reads MNHEY; CDR2 reads SVGAGI. The CDR3 contains 13 residues. This CDR3 is CASSREGAQPQHF. CDR3 DNA: TGTGCCAGCAGTCGTGAGGGGGCACAGCCCCAGCATTTT.

This clone came up once. The CDR3 DNA follows: TGTGCCAGCAGTTTAACCAGGGGAGCGAACACTGAAGCTTTCTTT. This encodes CASSLTRGANTEAFF. This chain connects TRBV27 to TRBJ1-1, with a weak D call TRBD1 (6 bases). The germline CDR1 and CDR2 sequences are MNHEY and SMNVEV (reference sequence). Deletions cut 2 bases from V and 1 base from J, with 11 bases between. The CDR3 has 15 amino acids.

This clone has a handful of counts. The CDR3 spells CASSPTSVEPQHF. CDR3 nucleotide sequence: TGTGCCAGCTCACCAACTAGTGTCGAGCCCCAGCATTTT. The chain joins TRBV18 to TRBJ1-5; D is unresolved. CDR3 length: 13 amino acids. Trimming removed 2 bases at V and 8 bases at J, with 10 bases between. Germline V CDR1 and CDR2: KGHSH, LQKENI.